The next 27 T cell receptor beta chains were all read from a single sample in a study of blood T cells in healthy people across ages. It was with a sample-barcoded 5' primer and a J-beta primer mix that a second PCR of roughly 7 to 12 cycles was run. MiXCR, applied by TCRdb to the 5' RACE reads, yields one record per CDR3 protein. The sample includes hundreds of thousands of distinct CDR3 sequences, roughly 60% of them seen just once. Sequenced: blood. The source is a man aged 30-40 years in good health.

This chain connects TRBV5-6 to TRBJ2-5, with D possibly being TRBD2 (5 bases). This CDR3 has 18 amino acids. Germline CDR1 reads SGHDT; CDR2 reads YYEEEE. V shed 8 bases and J shed 0 bases, with 26 bases lying between them. The chain's CDR3 is CASSYRASRIRYQETQYF. The CDR3 nucleotides are TGTGCCAGTTCCTACCGGGCTAGCCGTATAAGATACCAAGAGACCCAGTACTTC.

In its sample, this clonotype was seen a few times. The V call is TRBV12-5, the J call TRBJ2-5; D may correspond to TRBD1 or TRBD2 (5 bases each). This CDR3 region has 14 residues. Germline CDR1 is LGHNT and CDR2 is FRNRAP. Deletions cut 1 base from V and 5 bases from J, with 11 bases between. The CDR3 DNA sequence: TGTGCTAGTGGTTTGGGGGACCGGCGGGAGACCCAGTACTTC. Translation: CASGLGDRRETQYF.

V is TRBV20-1 and J is TRBJ1-5; no reliable D call. V was pared by 2 bases and J by 3 bases, with 8 bases between. CDR3 length: 13 residues. The germline V gene encodes CDR1 DFQATT and CDR2 SNEGSKA (reference sequence). The CDR3 is CSARQQLNQPQHF. Written as DNA, the CDR3 is TGCAGTGCTAGACAACAGCTCAATCAGCCCCAGCATTTT.

V and J are TRBV20-1 and TRBJ2-7, with 12 bases matching TRBD2. CDR1 is DFQATT and CDR2 is SNEGSKA in the germline V gene (reference sequence). With 2 bases clipped from V and 5 bases from J, the junction kept 13 bases outside the gene matches. CDR3 length equals 17 residues. The CDR3 loop reads CSARRLAGGLLRDEQYF. The DNA for the CDR3 is TGCAGTGCTAGACGGCTAGCGGGGGGGCTCTTGCGGGACGAGCAGTACTTC.

This clonotype was seen more than once but under ten times. In DNA form, the CDR3 reads TGCAGTGCTGGACAGAGCTCCTACAATGAGCAGTTCTTC. This encodes CSAGQSSYNEQFF. The V and J genes are TRBV20-1 and TRBJ2-1; the D gene is possibly TRBD1 (6 bases). Trimming stripped 5 bases from V and 0 bases from J, with 8 bases between. The germline V gene has CDR1 DFQATT and CDR2 SNEGSKA (reference sequence). This CDR3 contains 13 residues.

The V and J genes are TRBV20-1 and TRBJ2-7, with 8 bases that match TRBD1. The CDR3 contains 12 residues. Germline V gives CDR1 DFQATT, CDR2 SNEGSKA (reference sequence). J gave up 3 bases and V 6 bases, and 4 bases lay outside the gene matches. The DNA for the CDR3 is TGCAGTGCCCTGGGACAGGACTACGAGCAGTACTTC. Encoded protein: CSALGQDYEQYF.

The rearrangement uses TRBV2 and TRBJ2-3, with D tentatively TRBD2 (5 bases). V was clipped by 7 bases and J by 5 bases, with 16 bases between them. The CDR3 spans 14 residues. The germline gives CDR1 SNHLY, CDR2 FYNNEI. Here the CDR3 DNA reads TGTGCCAGCAACAAGTTCGGGGTTGGAGATACGCAGTATTTT. This translates into CASNKFGVGDTQYF.

There are a few counts of this clonotype. The V call is TRBV10-3, the J call TRBJ2-7, with 9 bases lining up with TRBD2. The CDR3 has 14 amino acids. Germline V gene sequence: CDR1 ENHRY, CDR2 SYGVKD. Trimming at V came to 4 bases and at J to 7 bases, leaving 8 bases not matched to a gene. In DNA form, the CDR3 reads TGTGCCATCAGTGGCGGGGGGGCCCCAAAGGAGCAGTACTTC. It codes for CAISGGGAPKEQYF.

The chain employs TRBV5-5 and TRBJ2-5; D is ambiguous. The DNA end is a closer match to TRBJ2-7, so the J assignment may be wrong. CDR3 length equals 15 residues. Germline loops: CDR1 SGHKS, CDR2 YYEKEE (reference sequence). The CDR3 coding sequence is TGTGCCAGCAGCTTGGAGAGTAATGGATTCGACGAGCAGTACTTC. Amino acid sequence: CASSLESNGFDEQYF.

Regarding this clonotype: The junction departs from the called germline gene at one end, perhaps through a read error. The rearrangement links TRBV24-1 to TRBJ2-1, with a tentative D call TRBD1 (6 bases). CDR1 KGHDR and CDR2 SFDVKD come from the germline V gene. The CDR3 is made up of 13 amino acids. The CDR3 here is CTTRSQGYNEQFF. The CDR3 DNA reads TGTACCACCAGATCGCAGGGGTACAATGAGCAGTTCTTC.

The chain has TRBV12-3 or TRBV12-4 and TRBJ1-5; no definite D call. The CDR3 sequence is 13 residues long. Trimming shortened V by 3 bases and J by 5 bases, and 8 bases separated the two germline ends. This CDR3 reads CASSFSQDQPQHF. In DNA, the CDR3 is TGTGCCAGCAGTTTCAGTCAAGATCAGCCCCAGCATTTT.

This chain connects TRBV3-1 to TRBJ1-2, with D uncertain. Germline-derived CDR1 and CDR2 are LGHDT and YNNKEL (reference sequence). The CDR3 contains 12 residues. V shed 6 bases and J shed 5 bases, with 10 bases lying between them. The CDR3 reads CASSPGFYGYTF. CDR3 sequence (DNA): TGTGCCAGCAGTCCGGGATTTTATGGCTACACCTTC.

This chain links TRBV5-6 with TRBJ2-3; possibly TRBD2 for D (6 bases). The CDR3 sequence is 16 residues long. Looked up from germline, CDR1 is SGHDT and CDR2 is YYEEEE. Trimming stripped 5 bases from V and 1 base from J, with 17 bases between. The CDR3 reads CASSLRRLAGTDTQYF. CDR3 bases: TGTGCCAGCAGTCTCCGGAGGTTAGCGGGCACAGATACGCAGTATTTT.

With regard to this clonotype: A much larger clone sits a single nucleotide away, making a read error possible. The chain combines TRBV5-1 with TRBJ2-5; 8 nucleotides match TRBD1. The CDR3 runs to 14 residues. Trimming at V came to 4 bases and at J to 5 bases, leaving 7 bases not matched to a gene. CDR1 SGHRS and CDR2 YFSETQ come from the germline V gene. DNA for the CDR3: TGCGCCAGCAGCGTATCGACAGGGGTGGAGACCCAGTACTTC. This translates into CASSVSTGVETQYF.

This clonotype was seen only a few times. The chain links TRBV7-8 to TRBJ2-7; perhaps TRBD1 as D (5 bases). The CDR3 covers 13 residues. Germline values: CDR1 SGHVS, CDR2 FQNEAQ. V dropped 1 base and J dropped 3 bases, with 7 bases sitting between them. CDR3 protein: CASSLEGDYEQYF. In nucleotides, the CDR3 is TGTGCCAGCAGCTTAGAAGGGGACTACGAGCAGTACTTC. The variable domain in full, with the rest retrieved from reference TRBV7-8 and TRBJ2-7, is GAGVSQSPRYKVAKRGQDVALRCDPISGHVSLFWYQQALGQGPEFLTYFQNEAQLDKSGLPSDRFFAERPEGSVSTLKIQRTQQEDSAVYLCASSLEGDYEQYFGPGTRLTVT.

V gene TRBV7-2 combines with J gene TRBJ2-7; no firm D call. The closer fit of TRBJ2-5 to the DNA end suggests the J call may be wrong. This CDR3 is 12 amino acids long. The germline V gene has CDR1 SGHTA and CDR2 FQGNSA. The CDR3 is CASSLKRETQYF. CDR3 bases: TGTGCCAGCAGCTTGAAACGTGAGACCCAGTACTTC.

The chain recombines TRBV15 with TRBJ1-5; D unresolved. CDR3 length: 15 amino acids. Germline V gene data show CDR1 as LNHNV and CDR2 as YYDKDF (reference sequence). Trimming took off 1 base at V and 5 bases at J, with 12 bases between the two ends. The CDR3, as DNA: TGTGCCACCAGCAGAGTTCTTGAGGTAGATCAGCCCCAGCATTTT. Translation gives CATSRVLEVDQPQHF.

J is TRBJ2-6 and V is TRBV20-1, with 9 positions matching TRBD1. Germline trimming cut 6 bases from V and 2 bases from J; bases unmatched to any gene: 11. The CDR3 totals 17 residues. In germline, CDR1 is DFQATT, CDR2 SNEGSKA (reference sequence). CDR3 region: CSALEQGASTGANVLTF. CDR3 nucleotides: TGCAGTGCCCTGGAACAGGGGGCATCGACTGGGGCCAACGTCCTGACTTTC.

This clonotype occurred a few times. V and J are TRBV3-1 and TRBJ2-5; 7 nucleotides match TRBD1. Per germline, CDR1 LGHDT and CDR2 YNNKEL (reference sequence). Trimming at V came to 3 bases and at J to 3 bases, leaving 4 bases not matched to a gene. CDR3 length equals 14 residues. The CDR3 loop is CASSHSTGKETQYF. CDR3 nucleotide sequence: TGTGCCAGCAGCCACTCGACAGGGAAAGAGACCCAGTACTTC.

The V gene is TRBV5-1, the J gene TRBJ2-5; tentatively, D is TRBD1 (7 bases). Germline V lookup: CDR1 SGHRS, CDR2 YFSETQ. V lost 3 bases, J lost 2 bases, and 11 bases lay in between. CDR3 size: 14 residues. The CDR3, as DNA: TGCGCCAGCAGCTGGAGGGACAGACAAGAGACCCAGTACTTC. It codes for CASSWRDRQETQYF.

This CDR3 reads CSVEELATDTQYF. CDR3 DNA: TGCAGCGTTGAGGAACTAGCAACAGATACGCAGTATTTT. V is TRBV29-1 and J is TRBJ2-3; possibly TRBD2 for D (6 bases). Germline assignment: CDR1 SQVTM and CDR2 ANQGSEA. The ends were cut back, 3 bases at V and 3 bases at J, with 10 bases in the middle. The CDR3 is 13 amino acids.

The chain combines TRBV12-3 or TRBV12-4 with TRBJ2-5, with D perhaps matching TRBD1 (5 bases). Trimming stripped 2 bases from V and 0 bases from J, with 19 bases between. The CDR3 totals 18 residues. The chain's CDR3 is CASSLLWTQGGNQETQYF. As DNA, the CDR3 is TGTGCCAGCAGTTTATTGTGGACCCAGGGCGGTAACCAAGAGACCCAGTACTTC.

This rearrangement joins TRBV28 to TRBJ2-3, with D possibly being TRBD2 (6 bases). This CDR3 has 14 amino acids. Looked up from germline, CDR1 is MDHEN and CDR2 is SYDVKM. The V end lost 5 bases, the J end lost 2 bases, and 11 bases lay between the germline ends. CDR3 sequence reads: CASSLRGYTDTQYF. The CDR3 coding sequence is TGTGCCAGCAGTCTGCGGGGTTACACAGATACGCAGTATTTT.

The chain links TRBV7-9 to TRBJ2-2; D unclear. This CDR3 comprises 17 residues. Deletions cut 5 bases from V and 0 bases from J, with 16 bases between. The germline V gene encodes CDR1 SEHNR and CDR2 FQNEAQ (reference sequence). The CDR3 nucleotides are TGTGCCAGCAGCCTGCCGCTCAAGAGACCGAACACCGGGGAGCTGTTTTTT. Translating gives CASSLPLKRPNTGELFF.

This chain connects TRBV7-9 to TRBJ2-3, with TRBD2 as a possible D gene (5 bases). Per the germline V gene, CDR1 is SEHNR and CDR2 is FQNEAQ (reference sequence). V lost 4 bases and J lost 7, with 9 bases in between. The CDR3 runs 12 residues. In DNA, the CDR3 is TGTGCCAGCAGCTCCGGGGTCAATACGCAGTATTTT. This encodes CASSSGVNTQYF.

The chain joins TRBV5-5 to TRBJ1-2; D might be TRBD1 (6 bases). The CDR3 covers 17 residues. The germline V gene has CDR1 SGHKS and CDR2 YYEKEE (reference sequence). The V and J ends lost 2 bases and 5 bases respectively, with 22 bases between them. The CDR3: CASSLSQGVSGEYGYTF. In nucleotides, the CDR3 is TGTGCCAGCAGCTTATCACAGGGAGTAAGTGGGGAGTATGGCTACACCTTC.

In its sample, this clonotype was seen a few times. CDR3 nucleotide sequence: TGTGCCAGCAGCTCCCCCGAACTAGAGGTTTTTAGGGCAGATACGCAGTATTTT. The encoded protein is CASSSPELEVFRADTQYF. The chain joins TRBV21-1 to TRBJ2-3; the table's D call, TRBD2, has no DNA check behind it. TRBV21-1 is listed as a pseudogene. The CDR3 has 18 amino acids.